Below, 18 T cell receptor beta chains from the same sample are listed, as sequenced in a study of shared clonotypes between healthy human individuals. Sequencing used immunoSEQ multiplex PCR; TCRdb keeps in-frame clones, though not all of them. The sample includes about 1 million clones, approximately 72% seen only once; the top ten take 1.4%. Sequencing used memory CD4+ T cells sorted from blood. This sample's subset: CD45RA-negative fraction. Receptors originate from a man between 18 and 35 years old in good health.

This rearrangement joins TRBV6-1 to TRBJ2-7; D is perhaps TRBD2 (5 bases). CDR3 length equals 13 residues. The V end lost 8 bases, the J end lost 7 bases, and 18 bases lay between the germline ends. Germline V gene data show CDR1 as MNHNS and CDR2 as SASEGT. CDR3 sequence: CASCSILTGEQYF. Here the CDR3 DNA reads TGTGCCAGCTGCTCAATTCTAACGGGGGAGCAGTACTTC.

A single count supports this clone. The DNA for the CDR3 is TGCGCCAGCAGCTTTACGGCGGGACCATCCTACGAGCAGTACTTC. This encodes CASSFTAGPSYEQYF. V gene TRBV5-1 combines with J gene TRBJ2-7; tentative D call: TRBD2 (6 bases). V lost 2 bases, J lost 1 base, and 13 bases lay in between. This CDR3 has 15 residues. Germline V gene data show CDR1 as SGHRS and CDR2 as YFSETQ.

CDR3 sequence: CATSRASRPQETQYF. The CDR3 DNA is TGTGCCACCAGCAGAGCCTCCCGGCCCCAAGAGACCCAGTACTTC. V and J are TRBV15 and TRBJ2-5, with no clear D. The CDR3 has 15 residues. V shed 1 base and J shed 1 base, with 10 bases lying between them. Germline-derived CDR1 and CDR2 are LNHNV and YYDKDF (reference sequence).

V usage is TRBV2 and J usage is TRBJ2-7; D perhaps matches TRBD2 (5 bases). Germline values: CDR1 SNHLY, CDR2 FYNNEI. The CDR3 has 11 amino acids. Trimming left V 10 bases short and J 2 bases short, with 9 bases between. This CDR3 reads CATGKAYEQYF. The CDR3 region has the DNA TGTGCCACCGGGAAGGCCTACGAGCAGTACTTC.

Comment on this clone: This sample also contains other DNA sequences that code for the same CDR3. J is TRBJ2-5 and V is TRBV5-1; TRBD2 matches 9 bases. The germline V gene encodes CDR1 SGHRS and CDR2 YFSETQ. Unmatched junction bases numbered 3, after V lost 2 bases and J lost 4 bases. The CDR3 loop spans 14 amino acids. CDR3 amino acids: CASSLGAGGETQYF. The CDR3 DNA reads TGCGCCAGCAGCTTAGGAGCGGGAGGAGAGACCCAGTACTTC.

There are many counts of this clone. This chain connects TRBV6-1 to TRBJ2-2, with 7 bases that match TRBD1. From germline, CDR1 is MNHNS and CDR2 SASEGT. V was pared by 11 bases and J by 2 bases, with 8 bases of the junction left unmatched. The CDR3 runs 14 residues. CDR3 in amino acids: CACYRDSNTGELFF. Here the CDR3 DNA reads TGTGCCTGCTACCGGGACAGTAACACCGGGGAGCTGTTTTTT.

J is TRBJ2-1 and V is TRBV19; unclear D gene. V lost 3 bases and J lost 7, with 10 bases in between. Germline-derived CDR1 and CDR2 are LNHDA and SQIVND (reference sequence). This CDR3 comprises 13 residues. CDR3 region: CASSIFGRNEQFF. Here the CDR3 DNA reads TGTGCCAGTAGTATCTTCGGACGGAATGAGCAGTTCTTC.

The chain employs TRBV5-1 and TRBJ2-5, with D maybe TRBD1 (5 bases). The V and J ends lost 3 bases and 5 bases respectively, with 8 bases between them. The CDR3 consists of 12 residues. From germline, CDR1 is SGHRS and CDR2 YFSETQ. DNA of the CDR3: TGCGCCAGCAGCTCGACAGCGGAGACCCAGTACTTC. Its protein is CASSSTAETQYF.

As regards this clone: A far larger clone lies a single base away; this is likely a read error. The chain combines TRBV25-1 with TRBJ1-4; D not certain. There are 14 residues in the CDR3. Germline values: CDR1 MGHDK, CDR2 SYGVNS. The V gene lost 3 bases and the J gene lost 8 bases, with 13 bases spanning the gap. CDR3 in DNA: TGTGCCAGCAGTGACCTGGGTTTAAACGAAAAACTGTTTTTT. It translates to CASSDLGLNEKLFF.

The chain carries TRBV9 and TRBJ2-3; TRBD2 matches at 12 bases. The junction had 12 bases not matched to a gene; V was cut back by 5 bases and J by 2 bases. CDR1 and CDR2 from the germline V gene are SGDLS and YYNGEE. This CDR3 spans 18 amino acids. DNA for the CDR3: TGTGCCAGCAGAGAAATCGGACTAGCGGGACCGAACACAGATACGCAGTATTTT. Translating it yields CASREIGLAGPNTDTQYF.

The CDR3 here is CASSGMTSGTYEQYF. The CDR3 DNA reads TGTGCCAGCAGCGGAATGACTAGCGGGACCTACGAGCAGTACTTC. The chain links TRBV5-4 to TRBJ2-7, with 11 bases aligning to TRBD2. V dropped 4 bases and J dropped 2; count of bases not matched to a gene: 5. CDR1 and CDR2 (germline): SGHNT, YYREEE (reference sequence). The CDR3 covers 15 residues. Full variable domain (remainder filled in from reference TRBV5-4 and TRBJ2-7): ETGVTQSPTHLIKTRGQQVTLRCSSQSGHNTVSWYQQALGQGPQFIFQYYREEENGRGNFPPRFSGLQFPNYSSELNVNALELDDSALYLCASSGMTSGTYEQYFGPGTRLTVT.

V gene TRBV18 combines with J gene TRBJ1-4, with 8 bases fitting TRBD1. CDR3 length: 12 amino acids. Looked up from germline, CDR1 is KGHSH and CDR2 is LQKENI. Trimming cost V 2 bases and J 13 bases; bases outside gene matches: 3. For the CDR3, the DNA is TGTGCCAGCTCACCAACAGGGGGTGGACTGTTTTTT. Translated: CASSPTGGGLFF.

This clone has a single count. This chain uses TRBV2 with TRBJ1-3; D is undetermined. The germline V gene encodes CDR1 SNHLY and CDR2 FYNNEI. Trimming stripped 3 bases from V and 0 bases from J, with 12 bases between. This CDR3 is 16 amino acids long. The CDR3: CASSDLGRFSGNTIYF. In DNA, the CDR3 is TGTGCCAGCAGTGACCTGGGGAGGTTCTCTGGAAACACCATATATTTT.

This rearrangement joins TRBV6-1 to TRBJ2-3; 7 nucleotides align to TRBD1. Germline lookup yields CDR1 MNHNS and CDR2 SASEGT. Trimming at V came to 7 bases and at J to 5 bases, leaving 3 bases not matched to a gene. This CDR3 region has 12 residues. CDR3 amino acids: CASKGAGDTQYF. CDR3 in DNA: TGTGCCAGCAAGGGGGCGGGAGATACGCAGTATTTT.

This clone was seen a handful of times. J is TRBJ2-1 and V is TRBV6-1, with D unresolved. CDR1 MNHNS and CDR2 SASEGT come from the germline V gene. The CDR3 sequence is 14 residues long. V lost 1 base and J lost 9, with 13 bases in between. CDR3 nucleotide sequence: TGTGCCAGCAGTGAAGTCGTCTATTTGGCTGAGCAGTTCTTC. Translated, it gives CASSEVVYLAEQFF.

The rearrangement uses TRBV2 and TRBJ1-6, with a tentative D call TRBD1 (5 bases). The CDR3 is made up of 15 amino acids. Germline CDR1 reads SNHLY; CDR2 reads FYNNEI. Trimming pared 6 bases from V and 6 bases from J, leaving 15 bases between. The CDR3 is CASSPRGAGNSPLHF. The CDR3 DNA sequence: TGTGCCAGCAGCCCCCGAGGGGCGGGTAATTCACCCCTCCACTTT.

The chain couples TRBV19 to TRBJ2-6, with D possibly TRBD1 on 6 matching bases. Per germline, CDR1 LNHDA and CDR2 SQIVND (reference sequence). V was pared by 5 bases and J by 0 bases, with 20 bases between. The CDR3 is 19 amino acids. CDR3 residues: CASSHRTALRSSGANVLTF. The CDR3 DNA reads TGTGCCAGTAGTCACAGGACAGCCCTTAGGTCCTCTGGGGCCAACGTCCTGACTTTC.

CDR3 DNA: TGTGCCAGCTCACGAGACAGCATTTCACCCCTCCACTTT. It translates to CASSRDSISPLHF. V is TRBV18 and J is TRBJ1-6; D might be TRBD1 (5 bases). Germline V CDR1 and CDR2: KGHSH, LQKENI. The CDR3 covers 13 residues. Trimming removed 4 bases from V and 9 bases from J, with 10 bases in between.